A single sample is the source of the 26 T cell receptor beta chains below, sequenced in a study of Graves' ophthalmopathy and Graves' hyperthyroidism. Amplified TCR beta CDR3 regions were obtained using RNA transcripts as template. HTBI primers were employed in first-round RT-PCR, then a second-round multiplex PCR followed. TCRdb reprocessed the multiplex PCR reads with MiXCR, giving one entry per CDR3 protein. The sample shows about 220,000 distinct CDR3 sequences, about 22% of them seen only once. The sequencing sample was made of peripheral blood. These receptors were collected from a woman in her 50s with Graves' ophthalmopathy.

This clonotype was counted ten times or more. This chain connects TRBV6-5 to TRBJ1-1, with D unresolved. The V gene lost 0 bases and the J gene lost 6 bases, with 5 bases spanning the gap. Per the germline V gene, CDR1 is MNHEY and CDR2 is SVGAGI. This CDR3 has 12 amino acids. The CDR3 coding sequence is TGTGCCAGCAGTTACTCGGGCTCTGAAGCTTTCTTT. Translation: CASSYSGSEAFF.

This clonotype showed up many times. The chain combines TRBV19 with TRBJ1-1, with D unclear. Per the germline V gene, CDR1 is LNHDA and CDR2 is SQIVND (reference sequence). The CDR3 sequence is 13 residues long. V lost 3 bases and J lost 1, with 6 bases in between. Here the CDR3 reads CASSIDGNTEAFF. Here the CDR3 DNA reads TGTGCCAGTAGTATTGATGGGAACACTGAAGCTTTCTTT.

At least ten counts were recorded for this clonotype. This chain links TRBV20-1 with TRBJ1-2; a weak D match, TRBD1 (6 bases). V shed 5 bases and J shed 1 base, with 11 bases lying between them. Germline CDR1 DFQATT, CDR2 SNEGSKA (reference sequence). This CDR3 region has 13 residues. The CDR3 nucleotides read TGCAGTGCTTGGGGGGGCCGTAACTATGGCTACACCTTC. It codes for CSAWGGRNYGYTF.

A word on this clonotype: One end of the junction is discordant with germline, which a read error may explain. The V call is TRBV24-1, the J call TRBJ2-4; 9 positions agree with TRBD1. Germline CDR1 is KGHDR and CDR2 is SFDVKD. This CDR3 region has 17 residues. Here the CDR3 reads CSTSATGTGLAKNIQYF. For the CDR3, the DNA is TGTTCCACCAGTGCTACCGGGACAGGGTTAGCCAAAAACATTCAGTACTTC.

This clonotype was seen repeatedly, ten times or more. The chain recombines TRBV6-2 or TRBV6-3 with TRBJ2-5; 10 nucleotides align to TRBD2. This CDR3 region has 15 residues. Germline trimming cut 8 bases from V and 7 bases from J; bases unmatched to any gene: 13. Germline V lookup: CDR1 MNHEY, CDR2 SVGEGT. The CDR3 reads CASARASGSEGTQYF. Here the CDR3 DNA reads TGTGCCAGCGCTAGGGCTAGCGGGAGTGAGGGGACCCAGTACTTC.

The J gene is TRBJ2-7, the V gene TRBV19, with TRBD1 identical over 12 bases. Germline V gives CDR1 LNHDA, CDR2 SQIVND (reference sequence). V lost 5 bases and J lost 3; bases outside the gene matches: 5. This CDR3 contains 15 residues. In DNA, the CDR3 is TGTGCCAGTAGTCTCGGGACAGGGGGCTTCTACGAGCAGTACTTC. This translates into CASSLGTGGFYEQYF.

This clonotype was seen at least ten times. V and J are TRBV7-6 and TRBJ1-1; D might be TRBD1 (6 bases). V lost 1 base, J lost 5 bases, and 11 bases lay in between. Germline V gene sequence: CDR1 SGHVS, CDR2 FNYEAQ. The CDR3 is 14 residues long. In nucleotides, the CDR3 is TGTGCCAGCAGCTTAGAGCAGGGGAGGACTGAAGCTTTCTTT. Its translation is CASSLEQGRTEAFF.

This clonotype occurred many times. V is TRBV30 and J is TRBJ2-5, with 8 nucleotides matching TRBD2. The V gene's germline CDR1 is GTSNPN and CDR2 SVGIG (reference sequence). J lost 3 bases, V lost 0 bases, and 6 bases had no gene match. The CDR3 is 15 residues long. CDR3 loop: CAWSVRLSGEETQYF. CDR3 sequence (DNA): TGTGCCTGGAGTGTTCGACTTAGCGGGGAAGAGACCCAGTACTTC.

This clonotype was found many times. The CDR3 loop reads CSVDVSGGNEGGYTF. DNA for the CDR3: TGCAGCGTTGATGTTTCAGGGGGGAACGAAGGGGGCTACACCTTC. The chain carries TRBV29-1 and TRBJ1-2; 7 nucleotides line up with TRBD1. Germline V CDR1 and CDR2: SQVTM, ANQGSEA. This CDR3 is 15 amino acids long. The trim removed 3 bases at V and 8 bases at J, leaving 15 bases unmatched.

In DNA form, the CDR3 reads TGTGCCAGCAGCTTACGGGCGGATCAAAACATTCAGTACTTC. This gives the protein CASSLRADQNIQYF. The chain recombines TRBV11-2 with TRBJ2-4; no clear D gene. Germline V gene lookup returns CDR1 SGHAT and CDR2 FQNNGV. This CDR3 spans 14 amino acids. V lost 2 bases and J 5 bases, leaving 10 bases between the germline ends.

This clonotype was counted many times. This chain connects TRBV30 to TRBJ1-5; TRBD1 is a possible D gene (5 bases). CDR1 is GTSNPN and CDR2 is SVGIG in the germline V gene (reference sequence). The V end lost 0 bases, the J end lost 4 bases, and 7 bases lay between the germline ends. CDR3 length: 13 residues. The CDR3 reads CAWSVRENQPQHF. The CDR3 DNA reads TGTGCCTGGAGTGTCAGGGAGAATCAGCCCCAGCATTTT.

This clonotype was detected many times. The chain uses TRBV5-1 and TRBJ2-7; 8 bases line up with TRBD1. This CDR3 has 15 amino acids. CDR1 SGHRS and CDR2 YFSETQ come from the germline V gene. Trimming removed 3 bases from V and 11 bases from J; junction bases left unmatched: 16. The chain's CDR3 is CASSYNTGTGQTEYF. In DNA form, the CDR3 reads TGCGCCAGCAGCTACAACACCGGGACAGGCCAAACTGAGTACTTC.

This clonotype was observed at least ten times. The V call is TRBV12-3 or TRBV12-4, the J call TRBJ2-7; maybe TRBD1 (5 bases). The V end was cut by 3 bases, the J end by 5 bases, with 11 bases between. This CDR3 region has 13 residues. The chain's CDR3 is CASSFRQPNEQYF. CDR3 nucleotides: TGTGCCAGCAGTTTCAGACAGCCCAACGAGCAGTACTTC.

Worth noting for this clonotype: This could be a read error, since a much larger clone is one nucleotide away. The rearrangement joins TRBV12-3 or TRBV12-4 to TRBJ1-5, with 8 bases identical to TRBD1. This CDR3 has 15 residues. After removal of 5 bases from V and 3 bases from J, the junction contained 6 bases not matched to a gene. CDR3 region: CASSPWTGYNQPQHF. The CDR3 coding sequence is TGTGCCAGCAGTCCCTGGACAGGGTACAATCAGCCCCAGCATTTT.

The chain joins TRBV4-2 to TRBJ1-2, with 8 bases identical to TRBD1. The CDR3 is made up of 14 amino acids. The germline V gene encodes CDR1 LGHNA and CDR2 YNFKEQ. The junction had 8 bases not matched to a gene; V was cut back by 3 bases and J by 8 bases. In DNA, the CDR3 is TGTGCCAGCAGCCAGTCGGACAGGGCTTGGGGCTACACCTTC. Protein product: CASSQSDRAWGYTF.

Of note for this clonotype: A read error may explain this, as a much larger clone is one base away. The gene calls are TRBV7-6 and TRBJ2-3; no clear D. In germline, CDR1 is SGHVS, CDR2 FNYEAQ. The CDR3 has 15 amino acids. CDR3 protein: CAISARLTDTDTQYF. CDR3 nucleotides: TGTGCCATCAGCGCCCGATTGACTGACACAGATACGCAGTATTTT.

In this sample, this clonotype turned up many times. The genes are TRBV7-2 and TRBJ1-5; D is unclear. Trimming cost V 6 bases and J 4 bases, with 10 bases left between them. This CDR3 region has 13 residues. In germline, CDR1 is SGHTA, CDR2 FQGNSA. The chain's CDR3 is CASSEFPNQPQHF. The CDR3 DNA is TGTGCCAGCAGTGAGTTCCCAAATCAGCCCCAGCATTTT.

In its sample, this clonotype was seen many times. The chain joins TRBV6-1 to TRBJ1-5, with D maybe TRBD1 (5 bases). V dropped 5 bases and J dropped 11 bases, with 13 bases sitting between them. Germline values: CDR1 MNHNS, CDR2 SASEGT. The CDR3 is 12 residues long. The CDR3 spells CASSTGDRAQHF. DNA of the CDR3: TGTGCCAGCAGTACGGGGGACCGGGCCCAGCATTTT.

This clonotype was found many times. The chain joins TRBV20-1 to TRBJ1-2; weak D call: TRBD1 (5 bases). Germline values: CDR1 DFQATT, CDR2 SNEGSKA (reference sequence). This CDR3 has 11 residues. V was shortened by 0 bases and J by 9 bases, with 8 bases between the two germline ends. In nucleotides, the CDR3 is TGCAGTGCTAGAGATCGGGGGAGCTACACCTTC. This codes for CSARDRGSYTF.

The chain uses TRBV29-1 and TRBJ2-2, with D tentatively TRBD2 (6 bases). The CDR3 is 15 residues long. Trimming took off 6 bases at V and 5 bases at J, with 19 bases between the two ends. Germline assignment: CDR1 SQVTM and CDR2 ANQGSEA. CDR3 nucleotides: TGCAGCGTCACAGGAGGGAAGTCATTGACCGGGGAGCTGTTTTTT. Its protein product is CSVTGGKSLTGELFF.

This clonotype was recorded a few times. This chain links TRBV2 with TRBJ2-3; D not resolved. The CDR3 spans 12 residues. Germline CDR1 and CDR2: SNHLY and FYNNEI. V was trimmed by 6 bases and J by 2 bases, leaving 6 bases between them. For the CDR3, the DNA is TGTGCCAGCAGCACCAACACAGATACGCAGTATTTT. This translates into CASSTNTDTQYF.

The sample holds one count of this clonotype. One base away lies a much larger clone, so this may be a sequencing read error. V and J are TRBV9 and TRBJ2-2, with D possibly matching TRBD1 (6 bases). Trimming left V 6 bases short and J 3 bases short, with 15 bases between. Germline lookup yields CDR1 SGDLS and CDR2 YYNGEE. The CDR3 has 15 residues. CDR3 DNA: TGTGCCAGCAACCCAGGGGCATCGTACACCGGGGAGCTGTTTTTT. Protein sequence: CASNPGASYTGELFF.

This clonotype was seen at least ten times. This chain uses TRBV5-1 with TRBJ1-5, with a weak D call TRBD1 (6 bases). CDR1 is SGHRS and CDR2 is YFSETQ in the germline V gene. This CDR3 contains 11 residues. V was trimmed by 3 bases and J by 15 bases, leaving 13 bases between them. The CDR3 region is CASSSPGHRHF. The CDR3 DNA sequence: TGCGCCAGCAGCTCCCCGGGACATAGGCATTTT. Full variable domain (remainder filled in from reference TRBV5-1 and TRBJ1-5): KAGVTQTPRYLIKTRGQQVTLSCSPISGHRSVSWYQQTPGQGLQFLFEYFSETQRNKGNFPGRFSGRQFSNSRSEMNVSTLELGDSALYLCASSSPGHRHFGDGTRLSIL.

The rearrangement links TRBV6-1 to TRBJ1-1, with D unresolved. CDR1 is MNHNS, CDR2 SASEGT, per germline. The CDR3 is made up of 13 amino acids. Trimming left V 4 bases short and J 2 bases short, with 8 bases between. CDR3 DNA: TGTGCCAGCAGTGGAACTGAAAACACTGAAGCTTTCTTT. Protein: CASSGTENTEAFF.

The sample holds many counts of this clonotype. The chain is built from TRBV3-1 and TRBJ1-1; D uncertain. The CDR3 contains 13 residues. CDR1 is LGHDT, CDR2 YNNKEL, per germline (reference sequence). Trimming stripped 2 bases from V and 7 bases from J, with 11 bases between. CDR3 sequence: CASSQRGRYEAFF. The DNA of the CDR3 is TGTGCCAGCAGCCAACGGGGTCGGTATGAAGCTTTCTTT.

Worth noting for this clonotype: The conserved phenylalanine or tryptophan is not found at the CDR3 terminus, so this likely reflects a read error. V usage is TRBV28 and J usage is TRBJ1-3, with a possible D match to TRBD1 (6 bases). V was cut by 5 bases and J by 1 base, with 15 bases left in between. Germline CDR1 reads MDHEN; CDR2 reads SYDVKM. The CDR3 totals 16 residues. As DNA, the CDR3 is TGTGCCAGCAGTGCTAACAGGGATATGTCTGGAAACACCATATATCTT. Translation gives CASSANRDMSGNTIYL.